The rows below give T cell receptor beta chains drawn from one sample of a study of T cell responses to AZD1222 COVID-19 vaccine. The protocol was immunoSEQ multiplex PCR, while the TCRdb copy is restricted to in-frame clones and leaves out a portion. Of roughly 190,000 clones in the sample, more than 90% are singletons; the top ten hold about 3.6%. This specimen was peripheral blood, taken 28 days after the second dose of the MenACWY control vaccine. The receptors here all came from an adult who received the MenACWY meningococcal vaccine as a control. Both conserved end residues are part of each CDR3. The D gene is left open where the match is weak. Only part of the rows carry a size: once, few, many, or a class if the clone is expanded.

j_call: TRBJ1-5; clone_size: .; d_call: .; v_call: TRBV6-1; cdr3_nt: TGTGCCAGCAGTGAGCTAAGGGGGAGCAATCAGCCCCAGCATTTT; cdr3_aa: CASSELRGSNQPQHF
j_call: TRBJ2-4; clone_size: .; d_call: .; v_call: TRBV4-2; cdr3_nt: TGTGCCAGCAGCCAAGACAAGAAGACCGAGTCTAGAAAAAACATTCAGTACTTC; cdr3_aa: CASSQDKKTESRKNIQYF
j_call: TRBJ2-3; clone_size: .; d_call: .; v_call: TRBV29-1; cdr3_nt: TGCAGCGTTGAAGAGGCGGGAAGCACAGATACGCAGTATTTT; cdr3_aa: CSVEEAGSTDTQYF
j_call: TRBJ2-2; clone_size: .; d_call: TRBD2; v_call: TRBV30; cdr3_nt: TGTGCCTGGAGTCCCGGGACTAGCGGGAGCGGGGAGCTGTTTTTT; cdr3_aa: CAWSPGTSGSGELFF
j_call: TRBJ2-4; clone_size: .; d_call: .; v_call: TRBV19; cdr3_nt: TGTGCCAGTGAAGGTAGAGAAGGACAGATCCTAAACATTCAGTACTTC; cdr3_aa: CASEGREGQILNIQYF
j_call: TRBJ1-1; clone_size: .; d_call: .; v_call: TRBV4-3; cdr3_nt: TGCGCCAGCAGCCAAACCCTCCGGGGAGACTTTAAAGGCACTGAAGCTTTCTTT; cdr3_aa: CASSQTLRGDFKGTEAFF
j_call: TRBJ2-2; clone_size: .; d_call: .; v_call: TRBV10-3; cdr3_nt: TGTGCCATCAGTGAGGGTAATGGGGACACCGGGGAGCTGTTTTTT; cdr3_aa: CAISEGNGDTGELFF
j_call: TRBJ2-7; clone_size: .; d_call: .; v_call: TRBV28; cdr3_nt: TGTGCCAGCAGTCCGGACCACTACGAGCAGTACTTC; cdr3_aa: CASSPDHYEQYF
j_call: TRBJ2-3; clone_size: .; d_call: TRBD2; v_call: TRBV4-3; cdr3_nt: TGCGCCAGCCGTTACCAGCCGGCGGGAGCGAACCCAAACCCAGATACGCAGTATTTT; cdr3_aa: CASRYQPAGANPNPDTQYF
j_call: TRBJ1-2; clone_size: .; d_call: TRBD1; v_call: TRBV19; cdr3_nt: TGTGCCAGTAGTATACGACAGGGGGAGGACTATGGCTACACCTTC; cdr3_aa: CASSIRQGEDYGYTF
j_call: TRBJ1-2; clone_size: .; d_call: TRBD1; v_call: TRBV25-1; cdr3_nt: TGTGCCAGCAGTGAGTGGGACAGCGGGCTTATTGGTTACACCTTC; cdr3_aa: CASSEWDSGLIGYTF
j_call: TRBJ1-1; clone_size: .; d_call: TRBD1; v_call: TRBV19; cdr3_nt: TGTGCCAGTAGTTCCCGGGACAGGGGGCTCATTGTCGGGACCTATGGGAACACTGAAGCTTTCTTT; cdr3_aa: CASSSRDRGLIVGTYGNTEAFF
j_call: TRBJ1-1; clone_size: .; d_call: .; v_call: TRBV11-2; cdr3_nt: TGTGCCAGCAGCTTAGATCTTACTGTGACTGAAGCTTTCTTT; cdr3_aa: CASSLDLTVTEAFF
j_call: TRBJ1-2; clone_size: .; d_call: TRBD1; v_call: TRBV12-5; cdr3_nt: TGTGCTAGTGGTTTGACAACAGGGGGCTTGGGCTACACCTTC; cdr3_aa: CASGLTTGGLGYTF
j_call: TRBJ2-1; clone_size: .; d_call: TRBD2; v_call: TRBV9; cdr3_nt: TGTGCCAGCAGCGTAGTCGGGACTAGCAATGAGCAGTTCTTC; cdr3_aa: CASSVVGTSNEQFF
j_call: TRBJ1-1; clone_size: .; d_call: .; v_call: TRBV29-1; cdr3_nt: TGCAGCGCTGGACAGCTCATGAACACTGAAGCTTTCTTT; cdr3_aa: CSAGQLMNTEAFF
j_call: TRBJ1-4; clone_size: .; d_call: .; v_call: TRBV27; cdr3_nt: TGTGCCAGCAGTTTTCTAAGCCCGCGGGAAAAACTGTTTTTT; cdr3_aa: CASSFLSPREKLFF
j_call: TRBJ2-7; clone_size: .; d_call: .; v_call: TRBV14; cdr3_nt: TGTGCCAGCAGCCTCTTGGGGTCCTTCTCCTACGAGCAGTACTTC; cdr3_aa: CASSLLGSFSYEQYF
j_call: TRBJ2-3; clone_size: .; d_call: TRBD2; v_call: TRBV4-2; cdr3_nt: TGTGCCAGCAGCCCCCAAACTAGCGGTCTAGGGAGCACAGATACGCAGTATTTT; cdr3_aa: CASSPQTSGLGSTDTQYF
j_call: TRBJ1-1; clone_size: .; d_call: TRBD1; v_call: TRBV7-2; cdr3_nt: TGTGCCAGCAGCCGGGGACAGGGGTACACTGAAGCTTTCTTT; cdr3_aa: CASSRGQGYTEAFF
j_call: TRBJ1-4; clone_size: once; d_call: .; v_call: TRBV7-9; cdr3_nt: TGTGCCAGCAGCTTAGCGATAGGGCGGGAAAAACTGTTTTTT; cdr3_aa: CASSLAIGREKLFF
j_call: TRBJ1-5; clone_size: .; d_call: .; v_call: TRBV19; cdr3_nt: TGTGCCAGTAGGAGGAGTGCCAGCAATCAGCCCCAGCATTTT; cdr3_aa: CASRRSASNQPQHF
j_call: TRBJ2-1; clone_size: .; d_call: TRBD1; v_call: TRBV15; cdr3_nt: TGTGCCACCAGCAGAGACGGACAGGGGGTTAAGGGTGAGCAGTTCTTC; cdr3_aa: CATSRDGQGVKGEQFF
j_call: TRBJ1-2; clone_size: .; d_call: .; v_call: TRBV10-3; cdr3_nt: TGTGCCATCAGTGAGGGGGGGCCGAGCTACACCTTC; cdr3_aa: CAISEGGPSYTF
j_call: TRBJ2-3; clone_size: .; d_call: .; v_call: TRBV9; cdr3_nt: TGTGCCAGCAGCGTAGCCGGAGTCACTAGCACAGATACGCAGTATTTT; cdr3_aa: CASSVAGVTSTDTQYF
j_call: TRBJ2-3; clone_size: .; d_call: .; v_call: TRBV7-9; cdr3_nt: TGTGCCAGCAGAGACCGAGAAGATACGCAGTATTTT; cdr3_aa: CASRDREDTQYF
j_call: TRBJ1-5; clone_size: .; d_call: .; v_call: TRBV6-4; cdr3_nt: TGTGCCAGCAGTGCCCATGATTATAGCAATCAGCCCCAGCATTTT; cdr3_aa: CASSAHDYSNQPQHF
j_call: TRBJ2-5; clone_size: .; d_call: .; v_call: TRBV3-1/TRBV3-2; cdr3_nt: TGTGCCAGCAGCCAAGATTCTAATGCGGGCACGTACTTC; cdr3_aa: CASSQDSNAGTYF
j_call: TRBJ1-4; clone_size: .; d_call: TRBD1; v_call: TRBV2; cdr3_nt: TGTGCCAGCACCTTCTTGACAGGGGGCAATGAAAAACTGTTTTTT; cdr3_aa: CASTFLTGGNEKLFF
j_call: TRBJ2-7; clone_size: .; d_call: TRBD1; v_call: TRBV4-2; cdr3_nt: TGTGCCAGCAGCCAGACAGGGGTCTACGAGCAGTACTTC; cdr3_aa: CASSQTGVYEQYF
j_call: TRBJ1-2; clone_size: .; d_call: .; v_call: TRBV4-3; cdr3_nt: TGCGCCAGCAGCCAAGGGGAGGCCAGACCTAACTATGGCTACACCTTC; cdr3_aa: CASSQGEARPNYGYTF
j_call: TRBJ2-5; clone_size: .; d_call: TRBD1; v_call: TRBV7-2; cdr3_nt: TGTGCCAGCAGCATGGGACAGGGGATGTGGGAGACCCAGTACTTC; cdr3_aa: CASSMGQGMWETQYF
j_call: TRBJ2-3; clone_size: .; d_call: TRBD2; v_call: TRBV11-1; cdr3_nt: TGTGCCAGCAGCGGCAGTAGCGGGAGAGCCGATACGCAGTATTTT; cdr3_aa: CASSGSSGRADTQYF